This is a list of T cell receptor beta chains from one sample in a study of identical twins. A single record per CDR3 protein comes from TCRdb applying MiXCR to the 5' RACE reads. The repertoire holds roughly 290,000 distinct CDR3 sequences, approximately 8.5% seen once, with approximately 2.1% in the top ten. This sample also belongs to another study, concerning yellow fever vaccine responses in identical twins.

The sequenced material came from memory (CD45RO+) T cells sorted from blood. Receptors originate from a woman in her late teens or twenties in good health. CDR3s include the opening cysteine and the closing phenylalanine or tryptophan. D genes are given only for firm matches. Only some rows state a clone size, as once, few, many or a class for expanded clones.

CDR3nt,CDR3aa,j_gene,d_gene,v_gene,abundance
TGTGCCATCAGTGATGGAGCGGGGGGCCGCACAGATACGCAGTATTTT,CAISDGAGGRTDTQYF,TRBJ2-3,TRBD2,TRBV10-3,many
TGCAGTGCTAGCGAGGGTAATGGGCTATATCAAGAGACCCAGTACTTC,CSASEGNGLYQETQYF,TRBJ2-5,.,TRBV20-1,few
TGTGCCAGCAGCGTAGCGGGAGGATACACAGATACGCAGTATTTT,CASSVAGGYTDTQYF,TRBJ2-3,TRBD2,TRBV9,few
TGTGCCAGCAGGCCGACTAGCGGGAGACAACAAGAGACCCAGTACTTC,CASRPTSGRQQETQYF,TRBJ2-5,TRBD2,TRBV2,few
TGTGCCAGCAGCTTAACCGGGGAAAGGGCAGATACGCAGTATTTT,CASSLTGERADTQYF,TRBJ2-3,.,TRBV7-2,.
TGTGCCAGCAGCTTAGCCATAAGAACAGGGAGCTCTGGAAACACCATATATTTT,CASSLAIRTGSSGNTIYF,TRBJ1-3,.,TRBV7-6,.
TGTGCCAGCAGTGCTAGCGGGGCCACAGATACGCAGTATTTT,CASSASGATDTQYF,TRBJ2-3,TRBD2,TRBV6-4,few
TGCAGTGCCCCTAGGTCCGAGCAGTTCTTC,CSAPRSEQFF,TRBJ2-1,.,TRBV20-1,many
TGCGCCAGCAGCCCCCCGAGTAACGAGCAGTACTTC,CASSPPSNEQYF,TRBJ2-7,.,TRBV5-1,.
TGTGCCAGCATTGACGGACAAATTAATCAGCCCCAGCATTTT,CASIDGQINQPQHF,TRBJ1-5,.,TRBV28,.
TGTGCCAGCAGCTTCGGGGCAGGAGGTGATTCACCCCTCCACTTT,CASSFGAGGDSPLHF,TRBJ1-6,.,TRBV7-9,many
TGTGCCAGCAGCAGAAACGACAGGGGCCTGTTTTTT,CASSRNDRGLFF,TRBJ1-4,TRBD1,TRBV7-9,.
TGTGCCAGCAGTTACCCGACTAGCGGGGGCCAAGAGACCCAGTACTTC,CASSYPTSGGQETQYF,TRBJ2-5,TRBD2,TRBV6-5,.
TGCGCCAGCAGTCAAGACAGGGGTGAGCAGTACTTC,CASSQDRGEQYF,TRBJ2-7,TRBD1,TRBV5-1,.
TGTGCCAGCTCACCAAGGAGGGTGGACACCGGGGAGCTGTTTTTT,CASSPRRVDTGELFF,TRBJ2-2,.,TRBV18,few
TGCAGCGTCCGAGCGGGGGGCCACGATACGCAGTATTTT,CSVRAGGHDTQYF,TRBJ2-3,TRBD2,TRBV29-1,.
TGCGCCAGCAGCCAAGATCCCTGGGTTGGTTCACCCCTCCACTTT,CASSQDPWVGSPLHF,TRBJ1-6,.,TRBV4-1,many
TGTGCCAGCAGCCAAAAGGGGGTGGGGGAGGGAAACAATGAGCAGTTCTTC,CASSQKGVGEGNNEQFF,TRBJ2-1,.,TRBV4-2,.
TGTGCCAGCAGTTCTAGCGGGGACCCACTAGCCAAAAACATTCAGTACTTC,CASSSSGDPLAKNIQYF,TRBJ2-4,TRBD2,TRBV7-2,many
TGTGCCACCAGCAGAGCGAGACCGGGACAGGGGAGCCATACGCAGTATTTT,CATSRARPGQGSHTQYF,TRBJ2-3,TRBD1,TRBV15,many
TGCGCCAGCAGCTTGGAGGGGGATCTTGGGGCCAACGTCCTGACTTTC,CASSLEGDLGANVLTF,TRBJ2-6,.,TRBV5-1,many
TGCAGTGCTAGAAGACAGGAAGAGATCTATGGCTACACCTTC,CSARRQEEIYGYTF,TRBJ1-2,.,TRBV20-1,many
TGTGCCAGCTCAACTGGGACAGAATACGAGCAGTACTTC,CASSTGTEYEQYF,TRBJ2-7,TRBD1,TRBV18,few
TGCGCCAGCAGCTTCGGGGTCGCCCAAGAGACCCAGTACTTC,CASSFGVAQETQYF,TRBJ2-5,.,TRBV5-1,many
TGTGCCAGCAGTGAAGGGCAGGGTTGGCTAAGAAGGACGGAGACCCAGTACTTC,CASSEGQGWLRRTETQYF,TRBJ2-5,.,TRBV25-1,many
TGTGCCAGCAGTTACTCGAGTACAGGACAAGAGACCCAGTACTTC,CASSYSSTGQETQYF,TRBJ2-5,.,TRBV6-5,few
TGTGCCAGCAGCTTGCCCCAGAGAGACGATACGCAGTATTTT,CASSLPQRDDTQYF,TRBJ2-3,.,TRBV7-9,many
TGCAGTGCTAGAGATCGAGACAGGGGGAACACCTTC,CSARDRDRGNTF,TRBJ1-2,TRBD1,TRBV20-1,.
TGTGCCAGCTCTCCACCAACAGGGGGCTACGAGCAGTACTTC,CASSPPTGGYEQYF,TRBJ2-7,TRBD1,TRBV18,.
TGCGCCAGCCTGAAGCAGGGAGGTACTGAAGCTTTCTTT,CASLKQGGTEAFF,TRBJ1-1,.,TRBV10-2,few
TGTGCCAGCAAAAGGACAGGCCCGGACTATGGCTACACCTTC,CASKRTGPDYGYTF,TRBJ1-2,TRBD1,TRBV27,.
TGTGCCAGCACCCTCGGACAGGGCCTTAATGAAAAACTGTTTTTT,CASTLGQGLNEKLFF,TRBJ1-4,TRBD1,TRBV6-1,.
TGTGCCAGCAGTTACTCGGGGCCAGGGATCGACCATGAGCAGTTCTTC,CASSYSGPGIDHEQFF,TRBJ2-1,.,TRBV6-5,.
TGTGCTAGTGGTTTGGAGGGGCGGGGGGCCGGAGCTTTCTTT,CASGLEGRGAGAFF,TRBJ1-1,.,TRBV12-5,.
TGCAGCGTGTCGGACACTGAAGCTTTCTTT,CSVSDTEAFF,TRBJ1-1,.,TRBV29-1,.
TGTGCCAGCAGTTACTCCGGGGCCGGGAGCTACGAGCAGTACTTC,CASSYSGAGSYEQYF,TRBJ2-7,.,TRBV6-5,few
TGTGCCACCAGTGACCGTGGGCAGCCCGGGACAGGGATCAATGAGCAGTTCTTC,CATSDRGQPGTGINEQFF,TRBJ2-1,TRBD1,TRBV24-1,many
TGTGCCAGCAGTCCCTATGGTCAGGGGGCTGGAAACACCATATATTTT,CASSPYGQGAGNTIYF,TRBJ1-3,TRBD1,TRBV12-3/TRBV12-4,many
TGTGCCAGCAGTGACAGACCGGGACAGACACCTTTCACGAATGAGCAGTTCTTC,CASSDRPGQTPFTNEQFF,TRBJ2-1,TRBD1,TRBV9,.
TGTGCCAGCAGCCCATACCGTTGGAGCGGGGGGAATGAGCAGTTCTTC,CASSPYRWSGGNEQFF,TRBJ2-1,TRBD2,TRBV11-2,few
TGTGCCAGCAGCCCGACTAGCATCCACGAGCAGTACTTC,CASSPTSIHEQYF,TRBJ2-7,TRBD2,TRBV3-1,.
TGCGCCAGTACCGTGATATGGAGTCAAGAGACCCAGTACTTC,CASTVIWSQETQYF,TRBJ2-5,.,TRBV10-1,once
TGCAGCGTGAGGGGAGGGGATCGTAGCGGGGAGCTGTTTTTT,CSVRGGDRSGELFF,TRBJ2-2,TRBD2,TRBV29-1,.
TGCGCCAGCAGCTTGATGGCAGGTGCTAACTATGGCTACACCTTC,CASSLMAGANYGYTF,TRBJ1-2,.,TRBV5-1,many
TGTGCCAGCAGCAGAGGACTAGCGGGAGTATCGGGAAATGAGCAGTTCTTC,CASSRGLAGVSGNEQFF,TRBJ2-1,TRBD2,TRBV11-1,few
TGCAGTGCTAGACCACGGGTAGCGGGTACTAATGAGCAGTTCTTC,CSARPRVAGTNEQFF,TRBJ2-1,TRBD2,TRBV20-1,few
TGTGCCACCAGTGATTTTCCCCGCAGGGGCGGTGAGCAGTTCTTC,CATSDFPRRGGEQFF,TRBJ2-1,.,TRBV24-1,many
TGTGCCAGCAGTGATAGTGGCTACCGCACAGATACGCAGTATTTT,CASSDSGYRTDTQYF,TRBJ2-3,.,TRBV6-1,.
TGTGCCAGCAGTTTAACCCGGGATCGAACCTTC,CASSLTRDRTF,TRBJ2-1,.,TRBV28,many
TGTGCCACCAGCAGGGGAAGCTCCTACAATGAGCAGTTCTTC,CATSRGSSYNEQFF,TRBJ2-1,.,TRBV15,many
TGTGCCAGCAGTTTATTGGGACTAGCGGGAACCTACGAGCAGTACTTC,CASSLLGLAGTYEQYF,TRBJ2-7,TRBD2,TRBV28,many